This T cell receptor beta chain was captured in a study of blood T cell repertoires in COVID-19 (TCRdb year 2020). Describing the broader study: The collaborator samples originated in the United States, Italy and Spain and spanned the acute and convalescent phases of COVID-19. The prospective study material was composed of cDNA or gDNA derived from T cells, B-cell-depleted T cells, or PBMCs. The samples were drawn from the first 160 participants of the ongoing ImmuneRACE study and from 1,254 subjects provided by 6 global collaborators. Nearly every sample came with metadata listing a de-identified subject ID, COVID-19 status, age in years and sex. The repertoires were made available in a free public database intended to serve as a resource for research on the immune response to SARS-CoV-2. Where available, HLA class I and class II types were taken from metadata supplied by the sample provider and were not determined by assay-based typing. Subjects who had been exposed to COVID-19, were actively infected with it, or had recovered from it provided the deeply sampled blood TCRbeta repertoires that made up the dataset.

The immunoSEQ Assay, a bias-controlled multiplex PCR, was used to amplify TCRbeta CDR3 regions from genomic DNA. The study's own analysis went as follows. The number of nucleated cells in each sample was estimated from the amplification of reference gene primers within the assay. Sequence reads were collapsed and filtered to measure the absolute abundance of every unique TCRbeta CDR3 rearrangement. For each sample, productive Simpson clonality was calculated as the square root of Simpson's diversity index over productive rearrangements. The immuneACCESS repertoire file appears here via TCRdb, limited to in-frame rearrangements. These files lack a portion of the clones; in checked studies, under half of the deficit traces to unresolved V genes, and the cause of the others is not known. Clonal size and the V and J genes are those of that table, whereas D and trimming came from the DNA. The sample yields roughly 150,000 clones; roughly nine tenths were counted once. Under 6% of the sample is taken by the ten largest.

The cysteine opens and the phenylalanine closes a CDR3 of 17 amino acids. The only DNA kept is the CDR3, 51 bases in frame from the first base. Clipping removes 4 bases from V and 3 bases from J, with 12 as the unmatched junction base count. Based on the germline V gene (reference sequence), the CDR1 and CDR2 sequences are LNHDA and SQIVND. Each collaborating institution followed its own protocols to collect whole blood in K2EDTA tubes. For TCRbeta analysis, collaborators shipped samples in one of three forms: frozen whole blood, isolated PBMCs, or DNA extracted from either of those sample types. Results and caveats for the whole study, not just this receptor: The amount of clinical and demographic metadata varied by source and participant and was provided uncurated.

In regard to this clone: Its antigen specificity is not known. Nothing much larger sits one base from this clone, and base qualities are not available.

The chain is assembled from TRBV19 and TRBJ2-7, with 10 bases matching TRBD2. The TCR sequence derives from a human donor in a cohort sampled during active COVID-19. Sequencing input: peripheral blood. The DNA is as follows: TGTGCCAGTAGTAAAGAGCGGGGGGGCCCCCCCTACTACGAGCAGTACTTC. It codes for CASSKERGGPPYYEQYF.